The rows below give T cell receptor beta chains drawn from one sample of a study of cytomegalovirus exposure and HLA in healthy donors. Assay used: immunoSEQ multiplex PCR; TCRdb lists only in-frame clones, some missing. This sample has approximately 80,000 clones; approximately 74% occur once, and the top ten carry 20% to 25%. The sequencing input was PBMCs. All receptors derive from a man aged 25-45 years in good health and CMV-seropositive. CDR3s include the opening cysteine and the closing phenylalanine or tryptophan. A D gene is named only where the DNA matches it firmly. Clone size, where shown, is once, few, many, or a class for clones that have expanded.

TRBV25-1,TRBJ1-2,TRBD1,-,CASSAAGGHYGYTF,TGTGCCAGCAGTGCGGCAGGGGGCCACTATGGCTACACCTTC
TRBV10-3,TRBJ2-5,-,-,CAISPGFQETQYF,TGTGCCATCAGTCCAGGGTTTCAAGAGACCCAGTACTTC
TRBV28,TRBJ1-2,TRBD1,-,CASSRRDRELDGYTF,TGTGCCAGCAGCCGACGGGACAGGGAGCTGGATGGCTACACCTTC
TRBV13,TRBJ1-2,-,-,CASSLTIEHGYTF,TGTGCCAGCAGCTTGACAATAGAGCATGGCTACACCTTC
TRBV6-6,TRBJ1-2,TRBD1,-,CASSPTGDGYTF,TGTGCCAGCAGTCCGACAGGGGACGGCTACACCTTC
TRBV7-2,TRBJ2-5,TRBD1,-,CASILDRGQETQYF,TGTGCCAGCATCCTGGACAGGGGGCAAGAGACCCAGTACTTC
TRBV30,TRBJ2-2,-,-,CAWSAREAGELFF,TGTGCCTGGAGTGCCAGGGAAGCCGGGGAGCTGTTTTTT
TRBV4-1,TRBJ1-5,TRBD1,-,CASSHSPGQIHQPQHF,TGCGCCAGCAGCCACTCGCCGGGACAGATCCATCAGCCCCAGCATTTT
TRBV6-5,TRBJ2-7,-,-,CASSRYRDPEQYF,TGTGCCAGCAGTCGTTATCGGGATCCCGAGCAGTACTTC
TRBV27,TRBJ2-3,TRBD2,-,CASSRIGTSGRIGTDTQYF,TGTGCCAGCAGTCGCATAGGGACTAGCGGGAGAATAGGTACAGATACGCAGTATTTT
TRBV9,TRBJ1-3,TRBD1,few,CASSRDRGSSGNTIYF,TGTGCCAGCAGCCGGGACAGGGGGAGCTCTGGAAACACCATATATTTT
TRBV28,TRBJ2-7,-,-,CASKRQGHSYEQYF,TGTGCCAGCAAGAGGCAGGGCCACTCCTACGAGCAGTACTTC